This T cell receptor beta chain was identified during a study of cytomegalovirus exposure and HLA in healthy donors. Study-wide findings and caveats: The authors later found HLA-associated TCR beta chains more clonally expanded than equally common others. Differences between HLA loci emerged in a later analysis of TCR association rates, with DRB1 most and HLA-C fewest.

Germline values: CDR1 SNHLY, CDR2 FYNNEI. The CDR3 is 15 residues long. V lost 6 bases to trimming and J lost 5 bases; unmatched junction nucleotides: 11. For this clone: No antigen is known for it.

Use of 60 Vbeta and 13 Jbeta primers characterized the PCR. The table came from immunoSEQ multiplex PCR; TCRdb's copy has only in-frame clones and leaves some out. This table holds about 140,000 clones, around 81% found once. Sequenced input: PBMCs. This sequence was found in a man aged 50-59 years in good health and CMV-seronegative. V is TRBV2 and J is TRBJ2-5; 8 positions agree with TRBD2. CDR3 nucleotide sequence: TGTGCCAGCAGAGCGACTAGCGTGGACGGGGAGACCCAGTACTTC. Residues: CASRATSVDGETQYF.